What follows are 16 T cell receptor beta chains derived from one specimen sequenced in a study of OX40 agonist ivuxolimab in advanced cancers. Some clones are missing from TCRdb's copy, which holds only in-frame ones; the method was immunoSEQ multiplex PCR. Found here are over 15,000 clones, over 60% of them singletons; the top ten hold roughly 22%. This specimen was CD4+ or CD8+ T cells sorted from blood, taken in a trial of the OX40 agonist ivuxolimab. The receptors originated from an adult with an advanced solid tumor such as melanoma, head and neck, liver or kidney cancer.

This rearrangement joins TRBV4-3 to TRBJ2-7, with a possible D match to TRBD2 (5 bases). Trimming took 0 bases from V and 1 from J, leaving 13 bases between them. This CDR3 spans 16 amino acids. Germline CDR1 is LGHNA and CDR2 is YSLEER. DNA for the CDR3: TGCGCCAGCAGCCAAGAGCGGTACAGCGGTTCCTACGAGCAGTACTTC. Translated: CASSQERYSGSYEQYF.

This sequence joins TRBV5-3 and TRBJ2-7; D might be TRBD2 (6 bases). TRBV5-3 is an open reading frame, and its role is uncertain. There are 19 residues in the CDR3. Trimming cost V 3 bases and J 12 bases, with 37 bases left between them. This CDR3 is CARSSLGDGEWRGKAAPYF. The CDR3 DNA follows: TGTGCCAGAAGCTCCCTGGGGGACGGAGAGTGGCGGGGAAAGGCTGCCCCGTACTTC.

This clone was counted between two and nine times. The chain combines TRBV4-1 with TRBJ2-1; 11 bases are a match to TRBD2. Germline trimming cut 6 bases from V and 6 bases from J; bases unmatched to any gene: 7. The germline CDR1 and CDR2 sequences are MGHRA and YSYEKL. This CDR3 spans 15 amino acids. The CDR3: CASRDTSGGGNEQFF. Written as DNA, the CDR3 is TGCGCCAGCAGGGATACTAGCGGGGGAGGCAATGAGCAGTTCTTC.

In nucleotides, the CDR3 is TGTGCCATCAGTGAGGACAGGACGGAATTTGAAGCTTTCTTT. Amino acids: CAISEDRTEFEAFF. The chain employs TRBV10-3 and TRBJ1-1; tentative D call: TRBD1 (6 bases). Per the germline V gene, CDR1 is ENHRY and CDR2 is SYGVKD. Trimming took off 2 bases at V and 7 bases at J, with 14 bases between the two ends. This CDR3 spans 14 amino acids.

This sequence joins TRBV5-4 and TRBJ1-1, with unresolved D. CDR3 length equals 11 residues. V lost 0 bases, J lost 7 bases, and 4 bases lay in between. CDR1 is SGHNT, CDR2 YYREEE, per germline (reference sequence). The CDR3 reads CASSLEGEAFF. Written as DNA, the CDR3 is TGTGCCAGCAGCTTGGAGGGTGAAGCTTTCTTT.

The chain combines TRBV28 with TRBJ1-6; the D is unclear. V gave up 3 bases and J gave up 7 bases, with 10 bases separating them. The CDR3 is 14 amino acids. CDR1 and CDR2 (germline): MDHEN, SYDVKM. CDR3 sequence reads: CASSFGRLNSPLHF. The CDR3 DNA sequence: TGTGCCAGCAGTTTTGGGCGGTTGAATTCACCCCTCCACTTT.

The V call is TRBV6-6, the J call TRBJ2-3; 11 nucleotides match TRBD2. Trimming took 2 bases from V and 4 from J; bases not matched to a gene: 2. CDR3 length equals 15 residues. Germline CDR1 is MNHNY and CDR2 is SVGAGI (reference sequence). CDR3 sequence (DNA): TGTGCCAGCAGTTACCTAGCGGGGGGTTCAGATACGCAGTATTTT. Translation: CASSYLAGGSDTQYF.

The genes are TRBV27 and TRBJ2-5, with a weak D call TRBD2 (5 bases). Looked up from germline, CDR1 is MNHEY and CDR2 is SMNVEV (reference sequence). The CDR3 is 13 residues long. The V end was cut by 0 bases, the J end by 5 bases, with 7 bases between. CDR3 bases: TGTGCCAGCAGTTTATCCGGACTCGAGACCCAGTACTTC. Translated: CASSLSGLETQYF.

This clone was observed once. The chain recombines TRBV9 with TRBJ2-1, with 12 positions matching TRBD2. The V segment lost 1 base and the J segment 6 bases; nucleotides outside the gene matches: 5. Germline values: CDR1 SGDLS, CDR2 YYNGEE. This CDR3 spans 16 amino acids. The CDR3 sequence: CASSVPLAGGPNEQFF. The CDR3 coding sequence is TGTGCCAGCAGCGTACCCCTAGCGGGGGGGCCCAATGAGCAGTTCTTC.

This rearrangement joins TRBV7-2 to TRBJ1-2; weak D call: TRBD1 (5 bases). The V gene's germline CDR1 is SGHTA and CDR2 FQGNSA. The CDR3 runs 14 residues. Trimming removed 1 base at V and 7 bases at J, with 13 bases between. The CDR3 region is CASSLVLGVSGYTF. CDR3 DNA: TGTGCCAGCAGCTTAGTATTGGGGGTTTCTGGCTACACCTTC.

The chain employs TRBV6-1 and TRBJ2-3; either TRBD1 or TRBD2 may fit D (6 bases each). V lost 5 bases to trimming and J lost 3 bases, with 15 bases between them. This CDR3 spans 15 amino acids. From germline, CDR1 is MNHNS and CDR2 SASEGT. The CDR3 sequence: CASSQGGSPTDTQYF. Here the CDR3 DNA reads TGTGCCAGCAGTCAAGGGGGGTCCCCAACAGATACGCAGTATTTT.

The rearrangement uses TRBV29-1 and TRBJ2-2; the D is unclear. V was pared by 7 bases and J by 4 bases, with 10 bases between. CDR1 SQVTM and CDR2 ANQGSEA come from the germline V gene. The CDR3 sequence is 12 residues long. The CDR3 sequence: CSAKETTGELFF. CDR3 in DNA: TGCAGCGCGAAAGAAACCACCGGGGAGCTGTTTTTT.

This chain links TRBV13 with TRBJ2-7; 9 bases are shared with TRBD1. The CDR3 has 15 residues. Germline assignment: CDR1 PRHDT and CDR2 FYEKMQ (reference sequence). Losses at the gene ends were 5 bases for V and 5 bases for J; bases not matched to a gene: 10. The CDR3 is CASSAQGQGRDEQYF. The DNA for the CDR3 is TGTGCCAGCAGCGCCCAGGGACAGGGACGGGACGAGCAGTACTTC.

This clone has at least ten counts. The rearrangement joins TRBV7-3 to TRBJ2-7; tentative D call: TRBD1 (6 bases). V was cut by 5 bases and J by 3 bases, with 17 bases left in between. The CDR3 has 15 amino acids. Germline loops: CDR1 SGHTA, CDR2 FQGTGA. For the CDR3, the DNA is TGTGCCAGCAGCCCCCCCCGTGGGGGCCGCTACGAGCAGTACTTC. Translation: CASSPPRGGRYEQYF.

J is TRBJ1-1 and V is TRBV25-1, with TRBD1 matching 7 bases. The germline gives CDR1 MGHDK, CDR2 SYGVNS. The CDR3 totals 16 residues. The CDR3 reads CAVIRGGPGEGTEAFF. The CDR3 DNA is TGTGCAGTTATACGAGGGGGCCCTGGGGAGGGCACTGAAGCTTTCTTT. Full variable domain (rest looked up from reference TRBV25-1 and TRBJ1-1): EADIYQTPRYLVIGTGKKITLECSQTMGHDKMYWYQQDPGMELHLIHYSYGVNSTEKGDLSSESTVSRIRTEHFPLTLESARPSHTSQYLCAVIRGGPGEGTEAFFGQGTRLTVV.

The genes are TRBV5-6 and TRBJ2-4, with 10 bases fitting TRBD2. Unmatched junction bases numbered 5, after V lost 1 base and J lost 10 bases. Germline V gene data show CDR1 as SGHDT and CDR2 as YYEEEE. The CDR3 consists of 14 residues. The CDR3 region is CASSLIAGGQIQYF. CDR3 sequence (DNA): TGTGCCAGCAGCTTGATAGCGGGGGGCCAAATTCAGTACTTC. The variable domain in full, completed from reference TRBV5-6 and TRBJ2-4, reads DAGVTQSPTHLIKTRGQQVTLRCSPKSGHDTVSWYQQALGQGPQFIFQYYEEEERQRGNFPDRFSGHQFPNYSSELNVNALLLGDSALYLCASSLIAGGQIQYFGAGTRLSVL.